Below are 18 T cell receptor beta chains sequenced from a single sample in a study of T cells in Graves' hyperthyroidism and ophthalmopathy (dated by TCRdb to about 2019). The method behind the library was multiplex PCR. The run used an Illumina HiSeq 2000. The TCR beta CDR3 regions were amplified from RNA transcripts. The first round of RT-PCR for the TCR CDR3 was performed with the HTBI primer set and the Qiagen OneStep RT-PCR kit. TCRdb trimmed the raw reads at Q25, called clones with MiXCR and kept productive beta chains. CDR3 protein sequences are deduplicated, and each keeps its most common genes and DNA. The sample contains around 600,000 distinct CDR3 sequences, 16% of them found a single time. The ten largest account for roughly 3% of the sample. The sample taken for sequencing was blood. Receptor source: a woman between 35 and 50 years old with Graves' ophthalmopathy.

V usage is TRBV6-1 and J usage is TRBJ1-1; D is unresolved. V was pared by 1 base and J by 1 base, with 13 bases between. From germline, CDR1 is MNHNS and CDR2 SASEGT. The CDR3 has 16 residues. The CDR3 region is CASSEGPSGGNTEAFF. CDR3 coding DNA: TGTGCCAGCAGTGAAGGGCCTTCTGGAGGGAACACTGAAGCTTTCTTT.

This clonotype was picked up many times. The chain recombines TRBV12-3 or TRBV12-4 with TRBJ2-5; 7 bases match TRBD2. V gave up 5 bases and J gave up 5 bases; unmatched junction bases: 8. The CDR3 runs 14 residues. This CDR3 reads CASSKRGFGETQYF. The CDR3 DNA is TGTGCCAGCAGTAAGCGGGGATTCGGGGAGACCCAGTACTTC.

This clonotype occurred once. This chain uses TRBV29-1 with TRBJ2-5, with 7 bases matching TRBD1. V lost 1 base, J lost 2 bases, and 7 bases stayed unmatched. The CDR3 runs 15 residues. CDR1 is SQVTM and CDR2 is ANQGSEA in the germline V gene. The CDR3 DNA is TGCAGCGTTGAAGGAACCGGACAGGAACAAGAGACCCAGTACTTC. Residues: CSVEGTGQEQETQYF. Drawing the rest from reference TRBV29-1 and TRBJ2-5, the complete variable domain is SAVISQKPSRDICQRGTSLTIQCQVDSQVTMMFWYRQQPGQSLTLIATANQGSEATYESGFVIDKFPISRPNLTFSTLTVSNMSPEDSSIYLCSVEGTGQEQETQYFGPGTRLLVL.

This clonotype has a single count. Given a much more abundant clone one base away, this may be a read error. The chain recombines TRBV12-5 with TRBJ2-7; 10 bases align to TRBD1. The CDR3 is made up of 16 amino acids. V lost 0 bases to trimming and J lost 5 bases; unmatched junction nucleotides: 7. Germline loops: CDR1 LGHNT, CDR2 FRNRAP. The CDR3 loop is CASGLVRGQGIHEQYF. CDR3 sequence (DNA): TGTGCTAGTGGTTTGGTAAGGGGACAGGGGATTCACGAGCAGTACTTC.

This clonotype showed up just a few times. The rearrangement links TRBV7-8 to TRBJ2-1; 10 positions match TRBD2. The germline CDR1 and CDR2 sequences are SGHVS and FQNEAQ. The CDR3 length is 16 residues. Unmatched junction bases numbered 8, after V lost 5 bases and J lost 4 bases. The CDR3 bases are TGTGCCAGCAGCCCCCGGACTAGCGGAATATACAATGAGCAGTTCTTC. Translated: CASSPRTSGIYNEQFF.

The rearrangement uses TRBV18 and TRBJ1-3, with 8 bases that match TRBD1. In germline, CDR1 is KGHSH, CDR2 LQKENI. The CDR3 is 16 residues long. The ends lost 2 bases at V and 3 bases at J; junction bases unmatched: 6. The CDR3 protein is CASSPDIDRGGNTIYF. CDR3 in DNA: TGTGCCAGCTCACCAGACATCGACAGGGGTGGAAACACCATATATTTT.

In its sample, this clonotype was seen many times. This chain joins TRBV28 and TRBJ2-1; D might be TRBD1 or TRBD2, each matching 5 bases. V was shortened by 6 bases and J by 2 bases, with 14 bases between the two germline ends. The CDR3 totals 15 residues. Germline assignment: CDR1 MDHEN and CDR2 SYDVKM. Written as DNA, the CDR3 is TGTGCCAGCAGACCCGTCGGGGCCACCTACAATGAGCAGTTCTTC. Translated: CASRPVGATYNEQFF.

This clonotype was observed many times. The V call is TRBV2, the J call TRBJ1-5; D possibly corresponds to TRBD1 (6 bases). In germline, CDR1 is SNHLY, CDR2 FYNNEI. The CDR3 length is 16 residues. V lost 5 bases to trimming and J lost 5 bases, with 19 bases between them. The CDR3 reads CASSPPPGQSHQPQHF. The CDR3 bases are TGTGCCAGCAGTCCCCCCCCGGGACAAAGCCATCAGCCCCAGCATTTT.

The genes are TRBV3-1 and TRBJ2-2; D gene uncertain. There are 13 residues in the CDR3. The V gene lost 1 base and the J gene lost 7 bases, with 7 bases spanning the gap. Germline V gene sequence: CDR1 LGHDT, CDR2 YNNKEL (reference sequence). The CDR3 DNA reads TGTGCCAGCAGCCAAGCAGATGGCGGGGAGCTGTTTTTT. This sequence encodes CASSQADGGELFF.

This clonotype came up many times. The chain couples TRBV28 to TRBJ2-1, with 13 positions matching TRBD2. CDR3 length: 18 amino acids. V lost 4 bases, J lost 4 bases, and 10 bases stayed unmatched. Germline V gene data show CDR1 as MDHEN and CDR2 as SYDVKM. Here the CDR3 reads CASSYTPGLAGAYNEQFF. The CDR3 DNA follows: TGTGCCAGCAGTTACACCCCTGGACTAGCGGGGGCGTACAATGAGCAGTTCTTC.

This clonotype was counted a few times. Relative to the germline gene, one junction end is altered; a read error may explain this. The chain is built from TRBV7-7 and TRBJ2-5; D is possibly TRBD1 (5 bases). The CDR3 contains 13 residues. The germline V gene has CDR1 SSHAT and CDR2 FNYEAQ (reference sequence). The CDR3 coding sequence is TGTGCTAGCAGCCGGACAAGCCAAGAGACCCAGTACTTC. As protein: CASSRTSQETQYF.

This clonotype has at least ten counts. The chain joins TRBV6-1 to TRBJ1-1; D call uncertain. V was shortened by 2 bases and J by 0 bases, with 4 bases between the two germline ends. The CDR3 totals 13 residues. Germline CDR1 MNHNS, CDR2 SASEGT. The CDR3 coding sequence is TGTGCCAGCAGTGAACGGATGAACACTGAAGCTTTCTTT. Translating gives CASSERMNTEAFF.

This clonotype was seen many times. The chain uses TRBV7-2 and TRBJ1-2, with 7 bases fitting TRBD1. V trimming: 5 bases; J trimming: 7 bases; junction bases outside the gene matches: 10. The germline V gene encodes CDR1 SGHTA and CDR2 FQGNSA. The CDR3 sequence is 14 residues long. The CDR3 coding sequence is TGTGCCAGCAGCGTACACCGACAGGGCTCTGGCTACACCTTC. Residues: CASSVHRQGSGYTF. Supplemented by reference TRBV7-2 and TRBJ1-2, the full variable domain reads GAGVSQSPSNKVTEKGKDVELRCDPISGHTALYWYRQSLGQGLEFLIYFQGNSAPDKSGLPSDRFSAERTGGSVSTLTIQRTQQEDSAVYLCASSVHRQGSGYTFGSGTRLTVV.

The table lists this clonotype with many counts. The CDR3 DNA sequence: TGTGCCGTTCAGGGTTCTCAAGAAGCGACAGATACGCAGTATTTT. Encoded protein: CAVQGSQEATDTQYF. The rearrangement links TRBV6-2 or TRBV6-3 to TRBJ2-3; weak D call: TRBD1 (5 bases). CDR1 is MNHEY and CDR2 is SVGEGT in the germline V gene. With 11 bases removed from V and 3 bases from J, the gap between germline ends came to 21 bases. CDR3 length: 15 amino acids.

This clonotype was seen many times. The chain uses TRBV7-2 and TRBJ2-5; D unclear. CDR3 length: 11 residues. The germline V and J ends were trimmed by 6 bases and 5 bases, with 7 bases remaining between them. Germline V gives CDR1 SGHTA, CDR2 FQGNSA. CDR3 residues: CASRRVETQYF. The CDR3 nucleotides are TGTGCCAGCAGGCGCGTCGAGACCCAGTACTTC.

The chain employs TRBV4-1 and TRBJ2-7, with 7 bases lining up with TRBD2. This CDR3 has 15 residues. V trimming: 2 bases; J trimming: 7 bases; junction bases outside the gene matches: 11. CDR1 and CDR2 (germline): MGHRA, YSYEKL. CDR3 in amino acids: CASSQLTSRLGEQYF. The CDR3 DNA reads TGCGCCAGCAGCCAATTGACTAGCCGGTTGGGAGAGCAGTACTTC.

This clonotype appeared many times. The chain employs TRBV20-1 and TRBJ1-2; a possible D gene is TRBD1 (6 bases). V dropped 5 bases and J dropped 2 bases, with 9 bases sitting between them. Per germline, CDR1 DFQATT and CDR2 SNEGSKA (reference sequence). This CDR3 comprises 12 residues. As DNA, the CDR3 is TGCAGTGCTGGAGGGGGGAACTATGGCTACACCTTC. It specifies CSAGGGNYGYTF.

The chain links TRBV6-5 to TRBJ2-5, with 8 bases fitting TRBD2. Trimming removed 3 bases from V and 4 bases from J; junction bases left unmatched: 7. The CDR3 is 15 residues long. CDR1 is MNHEY, CDR2 SVGAGI, per germline. Here the CDR3 reads CASSYSGAGGETQYF. DNA for the CDR3: TGTGCCAGCAGTTATTCTGGTGCGGGGGGAGAGACCCAGTACTTC.